The clone carrying this T cell receptor beta chain was seen a handful of times. What it recognizes is unknown. The record originates from a study of CD8 T cells in ankylosing spondylitis. Study-wide points: There was reportedly significant enrichment of clones that were disease-linked in matched ankylosing spondylitis synovial fluid. In ankylosing spondylitis blood, a motif of seven to nine highly homologous TCR beta variants appeared characteristic.

As the method for making TCR beta libraries, quantitative 5'-RACE with molecular barcodes was used. TCRdb ran MiXCR on the 5' RACE reads and lists one entry per CDR3 protein. The data hold 670,000 or so distinct CDR3 sequences, with roughly 19% observed a single time. This receptor was taken from a male donor with ankylosing spondylitis. Material for sequencing was blood, either unsorted or a sorted T cell fraction (not recorded which).

The chain's CDR3 is CASSQVPGQGIGNGEAFF. The CDR3 coding sequence is TGCGCCAGCAGCCAAGTTCCGGGACAGGGAATCGGCAACGGTGAAGCTTTCTTT. The genes are TRBV4-1 and TRBJ1-1, with 9 bases matching TRBD1. This CDR3 is built from 18 residues. Looked up from germline, CDR1 is MGHRA and CDR2 is YSYEKL. The V and J ends lost 1 base and 7 bases, in that order; junction bases with no gene match: 16.